The next 26 T cell receptor beta chains were all read from a single sample in a study of Graves' ophthalmopathy and Graves' hyperthyroidism. Amplification from RNA transcripts yielded the TCR beta CDR3 regions. The first-round RT-PCR employed HTBI primers together with the Qiagen OneStep RT-PCR kit. A multiplex PCR was then performed as the second round. TCRdb passed the multiplex PCR reads through MiXCR, listing each CDR3 protein once. The sample carries about 740,000 distinct CDR3 sequences, 40% recorded once. The sample taken for sequencing was peripheral blood. All receptors come from an adult man with Graves' ophthalmopathy.

This clonotype has just a few counts. V gene TRBV2 combines with J gene TRBJ2-5; D remains ambiguous. CDR3 length: 13 residues. The V gene lost 8 bases and the J gene lost 2 bases, with 12 bases spanning the gap. The germline V gene encodes CDR1 SNHLY and CDR2 FYNNEI. This CDR3 reads CASQLRMQETQYF. The CDR3 bases are TGTGCCAGCCAGCTTCGAATGCAAGAGACCCAGTACTTC.

This clonotype appeared many times. The chain couples TRBV10-3 to TRBJ2-7; no clear D gene. Germline values: CDR1 ENHRY, CDR2 SYGVKD. This CDR3 comprises 18 residues. Trimming removed 3 bases from V and 4 bases from J, with 25 bases in between. This CDR3 reads CAISDSVGASIRRYEQYF. DNA for the CDR3: TGTGCCATCAGTGATAGTGTTGGCGCCAGTATCCGTCGATACGAGCAGTACTTC.

The chain carries TRBV5-8 and TRBJ1-1; D might be TRBD1 (5 bases). This CDR3 contains 12 residues. Trimming took off 3 bases at V and 10 bases at J, with 13 bases between the two ends. The germline V gene has CDR1 SGHTS and CDR2 YDEGEE. The CDR3, as DNA: TGTGCCAGCAGCTACCACCCGGGGCGAGCTTTCTTT. This sequence encodes CASSYHPGRAFF.

V gene TRBV20-1 combines with J gene TRBJ1-5, with 7 bases matching TRBD1. From germline, CDR1 is DFQATT and CDR2 SNEGSKA (reference sequence). The CDR3 sequence is 13 residues long. V shed 7 bases, J shed 4 bases, and the junction held 7 bases outside the gene matches. This CDR3 reads CSVSTGRNQPQHF. For the CDR3, the DNA is TGCAGTGTATCGACAGGGAGAAATCAGCCCCAGCATTTT.

There are a few counts of this clonotype. This chain connects TRBV25-1 to TRBJ2-2; TRBD2 might be the D (7 bases). The CDR3 loop spans 19 amino acids. Per germline, CDR1 MGHDK and CDR2 SYGVNS. The germline V and J ends were trimmed by 5 bases and 1 base, with 23 bases remaining between them. CDR3 DNA: TGTGCCAGCAGTTACGGTTCGGGGGGCCTTGCCAAGAACACCGGGGAGCTGTTTTTT. Its translation is CASSYGSGGLAKNTGELFF. The variable domain in full, completed from reference TRBV25-1 and TRBJ2-2, reads EADIYQTPRYLVIGTGKKITLECSQTMGHDKMYWYQQDPGMELHLIHYSYGVNSTEKGDLSSESTVSRIRTEHFPLTLESARPSHTSQYLCASSYGSGGLAKNTGELFFGEGSRLTVL.

This clonotype has more than one count but fewer than ten. This chain connects TRBV11-2 to TRBJ2-7; D remains unclear. This CDR3 is 13 amino acids long. V lost 2 bases to trimming and J lost 6 bases, with 11 bases between them. Germline V gene lookup returns CDR1 SGHAT and CDR2 FQNNGV. Written as DNA, the CDR3 is TGTGCCAGCAGCTTATCTGTCAACTCCGAGCAGTACTTC. It yields the protein CASSLSVNSEQYF.

In this sample, this clonotype turned up many times. V usage is TRBV12-3 or TRBV12-4 and J usage is TRBJ2-7; D is unclear. Trimming left V 3 bases short and J 3 bases short, with 15 bases between. The CDR3 runs to 15 residues. Here the CDR3 reads CASSFSGVSSYEQYF. The CDR3 region has the DNA TGTGCCAGCAGTTTTTCTGGGGTATCAAGCTACGAGCAGTACTTC.

This clonotype has only a few counts. The chain recombines TRBV12-3 or TRBV12-4 with TRBJ2-5; D not certain. Trimming took off 5 bases at V and 5 bases at J, with 18 bases between the two ends. This CDR3 is built from 15 residues. This CDR3 reads CASSTTGPTRETQYF. For the CDR3, the DNA is TGTGCCAGCAGTACGACCGGGCCTACGAGGGAGACCCAGTACTTC.

The chain combines TRBV10-3 with TRBJ1-2, with 12 bases that match TRBD1. This CDR3 region has 14 residues. Trimming took 10 bases from V and 6 from J; bases not matched to a gene: 9. Germline CDR1 ENHRY, CDR2 SYGVKD. CDR3: CATWDRGHDNGYTF. CDR3 nucleotide sequence: TGTGCCACCTGGGACAGGGGGCATGATAATGGCTACACCTTC.

This clonotype was detected a few times. The chain has TRBV4-2 and TRBJ1-2; TRBD1 might be the D (5 bases). The germline V gene encodes CDR1 LGHNA and CDR2 YNFKEQ. V lost 0 bases, J lost 7 bases, and 15 bases lay in between. This CDR3 is built from 15 residues. The CDR3 region is CASSQEPGREGGYTF. The CDR3 bases are TGTGCCAGCAGCCAAGAACCTGGCAGGGAAGGTGGCTACACCTTC.

This clonotype was found once. This chain links TRBV20-1 with TRBJ1-6, with a weak D call TRBD1 (6 bases). Trimming took off 1 base at V and 8 bases at J, with 15 bases between the two ends. The germline CDR1 and CDR2 sequences are DFQATT and SNEGSKA (reference sequence). The CDR3 extends over 15 amino acids. The CDR3 DNA follows: TGCAGTGCTAGAGGTACGGGCAGGGGAGATTCACCCCTCCACTTT. It translates to CSARGTGRGDSPLHF.

This clonotype has a handful of counts. The chain employs TRBV7-9 and TRBJ2-7; 8 nucleotides match TRBD1. Trimming cost V 5 bases and J 4 bases; bases outside gene matches: 10. In germline, CDR1 is SEHNR, CDR2 FQNEAQ (reference sequence). This CDR3 spans 15 amino acids. As DNA, the CDR3 is TGTGCCAGCAGCCCTCCCCGACAGGGGTTGTACGAGCAGTACTTC. Translated: CASSPPRQGLYEQYF.

CDR3 sequence: CASSQDHRTANNSPLHF. The CDR3 DNA reads TGTGCCAGCAGCCAAGACCACCGGACAGCAAATAATTCACCCCTCCACTTT. The chain carries TRBV9 and TRBJ1-6, with D maybe TRBD1 (6 bases). Trimming pared 4 bases from V and 5 bases from J, leaving 19 bases between. The CDR3 has 17 residues. Germline values: CDR1 SGDLS, CDR2 YYNGEE.

The rearrangement links TRBV7-9 to TRBJ2-2; no reliable D call. Germline values: CDR1 SEHNR, CDR2 FQNEAQ (reference sequence). Trimming pared 2 bases from V and 7 bases from J, leaving 14 bases between. The CDR3 has 15 residues. Here the CDR3 reads CASSLITSSGGELFF. In DNA form, the CDR3 reads TGTGCCAGCAGCTTAATTACGTCTTCCGGCGGGGAGCTGTTTTTT.

In DNA form, the CDR3 reads TGTGCCAGCAGTCCTTTACAGGGGACGGTCTTACGGGAGACCCAGTACTTC. This translates into CASSPLQGTVLRETQYF. The rearrangement links TRBV2 to TRBJ2-5; 7 nucleotides align to TRBD1. The germline CDR1 and CDR2 sequences are SNHLY and FYNNEI. The CDR3 length is 17 residues. Trimming took 5 bases from V and 5 from J; bases not matched to a gene: 17.

V gene TRBV7-9 combines with J gene TRBJ2-5; 11 positions match TRBD2. CDR1 and CDR2 (germline): SEHNR, FQNEAQ (reference sequence). The CDR3 extends over 16 amino acids. The V segment lost 5 bases and the J segment 4 bases; nucleotides outside the gene matches: 9. CDR3 in amino acids: CASSRDSGGVIETQYF. The CDR3 nucleotides read TGTGCCAGCAGCCGTGATAGCGGGGGGGTGATAGAGACCCAGTACTTC.

The sample holds many counts of this clonotype. V gene TRBV2 combines with J gene TRBJ1-5; the D gene is possibly TRBD1 (6 bases). Trimming cost V 5 bases and J 4 bases, with 9 bases left between them. The length of the CDR3 is 13 residues. Germline lookup yields CDR1 SNHLY and CDR2 FYNNEI. The CDR3 is CASSSRGNQPQHF. CDR3 DNA: TGTGCCAGCAGTTCCAGGGGAAATCAGCCCCAGCATTTT.

This clonotype was recorded once. The rearrangement joins TRBV7-9 to TRBJ2-3, with D perhaps TRBD1 (6 bases). The V end was cut by 5 bases, the J end by 0 bases, with 12 bases between. Germline lookup yields CDR1 SEHNR and CDR2 FQNEAQ (reference sequence). CDR3 size: 15 residues. CDR3 protein: CASSVTGPSTDTQYF. The CDR3 coding sequence is TGTGCCAGCAGCGTGACAGGCCCTAGCACAGATACGCAGTATTTT.

This clonotype was seen a handful of times. Since a much larger clone is just one base distant, this may be a read error. V gene TRBV24-1 combines with J gene TRBJ2-5; 7 bases line up with TRBD1. CDR3 length equals 15 residues. Per germline, CDR1 KGHDR and CDR2 SFDVKD. With V trimmed by 4 bases and J by 2 bases, 6 bases remained unmatched. The CDR3 DNA reads as TGTGCCACCAGTGACCCCGACAGGGTGCAAGAGACCCAGTACTTC. Translation gives CATSDPDRVQETQYF.

This clonotype was seen only once. This chain connects TRBV5-1 to TRBJ2-2, with 8 bases aligning to TRBD2. With 4 bases clipped from V and 5 bases from J, the junction kept 10 bases outside the gene matches. The CDR3 consists of 16 residues. The germline V gene has CDR1 SGHRS and CDR2 YFSETQ. CDR3 bases: TGCGCCAGCAGCCTTGGGGGCGGGAGGCGTACCGGGGAGCTGTTTTTT. Residues: CASSLGGGRRTGELFF.

The CDR3 loop is CSGYGTRAYEQYF. The CDR3 DNA reads as TGCAGCGGATACGGGACTAGAGCCTACGAGCAGTACTTC. V usage is TRBV29-1 and J usage is TRBJ2-7; 8 nucleotides agree with TRBD2. V lost 7 bases, J lost 2 bases, and 7 bases stayed unmatched. The germline V gene has CDR1 SQVTM and CDR2 ANQGSEA. This CDR3 contains 13 residues.

This chain joins TRBV29-1 and TRBJ1-1, with 11 bases fitting TRBD1. Trimming at V came to 6 bases and at J to 4 bases, leaving 10 bases not matched to a gene. The CDR3 is 15 residues long. Per germline, CDR1 SQVTM and CDR2 ANQGSEA. The CDR3 is CSVTTGTGGFTEAFF. CDR3 DNA sequence: TGCAGCGTGACCACCGGGACAGGGGGTTTCACTGAAGCTTTCTTT.

Only a few counts were recorded for this clonotype. The chain is built from TRBV2 and TRBJ2-7; perhaps TRBD2 as D (5 bases). Trimming removed 8 bases at V and 2 bases at J, with 19 bases between. The CDR3 covers 15 residues. The V gene's germline CDR1 is SNHLY and CDR2 FYNNEI. The CDR3 DNA sequence: TGTGCCAGCTTGGGCTCTGGAGGCAGGACCTACGAGCAGTACTTC. It translates to CASLGSGGRTYEQYF.

This clonotype has more than one count but fewer than ten. The chain is built from TRBV7-9 and TRBJ1-1, with 9 bases aligning to TRBD1. The CDR3 extends over 14 amino acids. After removal of 9 bases from V and 3 bases from J, the junction contained 8 bases not matched to a gene. Germline V CDR1 and CDR2: SEHNR, FQNEAQ (reference sequence). The chain's CDR3 is CASRQQGAHTEAFF. In nucleotides, the CDR3 is TGTGCCAGTAGACAACAGGGGGCTCACACTGAAGCTTTCTTT.

This clonotype was picked up many times. J is TRBJ2-2 and V is TRBV2; a weak D match, TRBD2 (6 bases). The CDR3 sequence is 13 residues long. CDR1 is SNHLY, CDR2 FYNNEI, per germline. Trimming pared 6 bases from V and 4 bases from J, leaving 9 bases between. For the CDR3, the DNA is TGTGCCAGCAGAGGAGGGGTCACCGGGGAGCTGTTTTTT. It codes for CASRGGVTGELFF.

This clonotype has only one observation. The rearrangement links TRBV24-1 to TRBJ2-3; D gene unclear. V was pared by 11 bases and J by 1 base, with 21 bases between. CDR1 KGHDR and CDR2 SFDVKD come from the germline V gene. CDR3 size: 16 residues. The CDR3 sequence: CASSPRLRLGTDTQYF. CDR3 in DNA: TGTGCCAGCAGCCCCAGGCTTCGGCTAGGCACAGATACGCAGTATTTT.